This entry concerns a single T cell receptor beta chain. Other DNA sequences from this sample encode an identical CDR3 as well. These data come from a study of cytomegalovirus exposure and HLA in healthy donors. V lost 6 bases and J lost 0, with 2 bases in between. This CDR3 is 11 amino acids long. Germline V CDR1 and CDR2: MDHEN, SYDVKM. Measured with immunoSEQ multiplex PCR; TCRdb has only the in-frame clones, and not every one. Altogether about 65,000 clones are present, approximately 94% being singletons, with the ten largest covering 4.4%. The rearrangement joins TRBV28 to TRBJ1-2; D gene ambiguous. Sequenced material: PBMCs. The source of this sequence is a man in his late teens or twenties in good health and CMV-seropositive. In DNA form, the CDR3 reads TGTGCCAGCAGCTCTAACTATGGCTACACCTTC. Amino acids: CASSSNYGYTF.